One sample yielded the 26 T cell receptor beta chains listed below, sequenced in a study of T-cell memory formation after mild COVID-19. One entry per CDR3 protein, called by TCRdb with MiXCR from the 5' RACE reads. The sample has 200,000 to 250,000 distinct CDR3 sequences; just over 9.5% are singletons. The sequencing sample was made of PBMCs or a T cell subset sorted from them (not recorded which). The receptors here all came from a man aged 18-30 years who had mild COVID-19 (a few samples of this study predate the infection). Cell type and time point are not known.

This clonotype has just a few counts. The CDR3 bases are TGTGCCAGCAGCTCTTCGACAGTCTCTGGAAACACCATATATTTT. Translating it yields CASSSSTVSGNTIYF. The rearrangement uses TRBV5-5 and TRBJ1-3; the D gene is possibly TRBD1 (5 bases). V lost 3 bases to trimming and J lost 0 bases, with 10 bases between them. CDR1 is SGHKS, CDR2 YYEKEE, per germline (reference sequence). This CDR3 region has 15 residues.

In this sample, this clonotype turned up a few times. This chain joins TRBV12-3 or TRBV12-4 and TRBJ1-5, with a possible D match to TRBD1 (5 bases). The length of the CDR3 is 14 residues. V lost 5 bases and J 6 bases, leaving 14 bases between the germline ends. Here the CDR3 DNA reads TGTGCCAGCAGTCCGATTCTGGGGGGTCAGCCCCAGCATTTT. Encoded protein: CASSPILGGQPQHF.

The rearrangement links TRBV15 to TRBJ2-7; D may be TRBD2 (6 bases). The V end was cut by 6 bases, the J end by 4 bases, with 16 bases between. This CDR3 has 14 amino acids. Germline V gene lookup returns CDR1 LNHNV and CDR2 YYDKDF (reference sequence). This CDR3 reads CATRPLGGSYEQYF. DNA of the CDR3: TGTGCCACCAGACCCTTGGGGGGTAGTTACGAGCAGTACTTC.

This clonotype was recorded many times. This chain uses TRBV28 with TRBJ2-1; unclear D gene. V lost 4 bases, J lost 3 bases, and 4 bases lay in between. The CDR3 runs 12 residues. The germline CDR1 and CDR2 sequences are MDHEN and SYDVKM. The CDR3: CASSSRYNEQFF. CDR3 nucleotides: TGTGCCAGCAGTTCCCGCTACAATGAGCAGTTCTTC.

In its sample, this clonotype was seen many times. The chain is built from TRBV28 and TRBJ2-2; the match to TRBD1 covers 8 bases. There are 15 residues in the CDR3. CDR1 MDHEN and CDR2 SYDVKM come from the germline V gene. With 6 bases clipped from V and 3 bases from J, the junction kept 6 bases outside the gene matches. This chain's CDR3 is CASRLTGGYTGELFF. The CDR3 DNA sequence: TGTGCCAGCAGGCTTACAGGGGGATACACCGGGGAGCTGTTTTTT.

This clonotype has a handful of counts. This chain joins TRBV12-3 or TRBV12-4 and TRBJ1-1; TRBD1 might be the D (6 bases). V lost 5 bases and J 0 bases, leaving 10 bases between the germline ends. The CDR3 consists of 14 residues. DNA of the CDR3: TGTGCCAGCAGTACACAGGGCCTGAACACTGAAGCTTTCTTT. Translating gives CASSTQGLNTEAFF.

The rearrangement uses TRBV11-2 and TRBJ1-1; the D gene is possibly TRBD1 (5 bases). The CDR3 contains 14 residues. The V gene lost 3 bases and the J gene lost 9 bases, with 17 bases spanning the gap. CDR1 SGHAT and CDR2 FQNNGV come from the germline V gene. The CDR3 region has the DNA TGTGCCAGCAGCTTTGCGGACACCCGAAGCAAAGCTTTCTTT. Its protein is CASSFADTRSKAFF. The complete variable domain, with remaining parts taken from reference TRBV11-2 and TRBJ1-1, reads EAGVAQSPRYKIIEKRQSVAFWCNPISGHATLYWYQQILGQGPKLLIQFQNNGVVDDSQLPKDRFSAERLKGVDSTLKIQPAKLEDSAVYLCASSFADTRSKAFFGQGTRLTVV.

The CDR3 DNA follows: TGTGCCAGCGGGGCAGGTGAAGCTTTCTTT. Amino acids: CASGAGEAFF. This chain links TRBV9 with TRBJ1-1, with D possibly matching TRBD1 (5 bases). This CDR3 contains 10 residues. The V and J ends lost 7 bases and 7 bases respectively, with 8 bases between them. Per the germline V gene, CDR1 is SGDLS and CDR2 is YYNGEE.

This chain joins TRBV4-3 and TRBJ2-2; 9 bases map to TRBD2. This CDR3 is built from 16 residues. Germline lookup yields CDR1 LGHNA and CDR2 YSLEER. Trimming took 4 bases from V and 1 from J; bases not matched to a gene: 4. The CDR3 is CASSPRGGLNTGELFF. The CDR3 nucleotides are TGCGCCAGCAGCCCGCGGGGGGGCCTGAACACCGGGGAGCTGTTTTTT.

The chain links TRBV7-8 to TRBJ2-7; no definite D call. The germline V and J ends were trimmed by 1 base and 6 bases, with 10 bases remaining between them. The CDR3 is made up of 13 amino acids. Germline-derived CDR1 and CDR2 are SGHVS and FQNEAQ. CDR3 region: CASSLVAPGEQYF. The CDR3, as DNA: TGTGCCAGCAGCTTAGTGGCCCCAGGCGAGCAGTACTTC.

This clonotype turned up a few times. The rearrangement joins TRBV3-1 to TRBJ2-7; D is unresolved. The length of the CDR3 is 15 residues. CDR1 LGHDT and CDR2 YNNKEL come from the germline V gene (reference sequence). Between the trimmed V and J ends, which lost 4 bases and 0 bases, there was a span of 13 bases. The CDR3 DNA reads as TGTGCCAGCAGCCCTCAACCTCGGAGCTCCTACGAGCAGTACGTC. This encodes CASSPQPRSSYEQYV.

This clonotype was counted only a few times. This rearrangement joins TRBV7-2 to TRBJ1-1; TRBD1 might be the D (5 bases). Germline V gives CDR1 SGHTA, CDR2 FQGNSA. This CDR3 comprises 14 residues. The ends were cut back, 9 bases at V and 0 bases at J, with 14 bases in the middle. Here the CDR3 reads CASKRGGMNTEAFF. The DNA for the CDR3 is TGTGCCAGTAAGCGGGGGGGGATGAACACTGAAGCTTTCTTT.

This chain uses TRBV5-1 with TRBJ2-3; 9 positions agree with TRBD2. The CDR3 consists of 16 residues. Unmatched junction bases numbered 6, after V lost 3 bases and J lost 1 base. Germline CDR1 and CDR2: SGHRS and YFSETQ. CDR3 nucleotide sequence: TGCGCCAGCAGCTCCTTTCCTAGCGGGGGCACAGATACGCAGTATTTT. Translating gives CASSSFPSGGTDTQYF.

This clonotype turned up a few times. J is TRBJ2-5 and V is TRBV5-1; D perhaps matches TRBD2 (5 bases). With 6 bases removed from V and 3 bases from J, the gap between germline ends came to 15 bases. This CDR3 spans 14 amino acids. Germline lookup yields CDR1 SGHRS and CDR2 YFSETQ. The CDR3 DNA reads as TGCGCCAGCAATCGTGGGAGAGGAGAAGAGACCCAGTACTTC. Residues: CASNRGRGEETQYF. The full variable domain, its missing parts supplied by reference TRBV5-1 and TRBJ2-5, is KAGVTQTPRYLIKTRGQQVTLSCSPISGHRSVSWYQQTPGQGLQFLFEYFSETQRNKGNFPGRFSGRQFSNSRSEMNVSTLELGDSALYLCASNRGRGEETQYFGPGTRLLVL.

This clonotype was seen many times. The chain carries TRBV5-1 and TRBJ1-1; tentative D call: TRBD1 (6 bases). Germline V gene data show CDR1 as SGHRS and CDR2 as YFSETQ. V dropped 4 bases and J dropped 7 bases, with 17 bases sitting between them. The CDR3 length is 14 residues. CDR3 amino acids: CASSRQQGWGEAFF. CDR3 DNA: TGCGCCAGCAGCCGACAGCAGGGGTGGGGTGAAGCTTTCTTT.

This clonotype was detected only a few times. CDR3 in DNA: TGTGCCAGCAGCTTAGTTTCAGGGAACCCCTACAATGAGCAGTTCTTC. Encoded protein: CASSLVSGNPYNEQFF. The chain uses TRBV7-2 and TRBJ2-1; tentatively, D is TRBD1 (5 bases). Germline V CDR1 and CDR2: SGHTA, FQGNSA. The CDR3 has 16 amino acids. V was trimmed by 1 base and J by 2 bases, leaving 12 bases between them.

This clonotype was counted a few times. The J gene is TRBJ2-1, the V gene TRBV7-9; 9 bases map to TRBD1. The CDR3 has 15 amino acids. Unmatched junction bases numbered 9, after V lost 5 bases and J lost 7 bases. CDR1 is SEHNR, CDR2 FQNEAQ, per germline (reference sequence). CDR3 amino acids: CASSPPSQGANEQFF. Written as DNA, the CDR3 is TGTGCCAGCAGCCCGCCGTCACAGGGGGCAAATGAGCAGTTCTTC.

The genes are TRBV9 and TRBJ2-3, with a possible D match to TRBD2 (5 bases). The CDR3 consists of 15 residues. The germline V gene encodes CDR1 SGDLS and CDR2 YYNGEE. Deletions cut 0 bases from V and 0 bases from J, with 8 bases between. The CDR3 nucleotides read TGTGCCAGCAGCGTAGGAAGCGGAAGCACAGATACGCAGTATTTT. Translation: CASSVGSGSTDTQYF. Full variable domain (outside the CDR3, taken from reference TRBV9 and TRBJ2-3): DSGVTQTPKHLITATGQRVTLRCSPRSGDLSVYWYQQSLDQGLQFLIQYYNGEERAKGNILERFSAQQFPDLHSELNLSSLELGDSALYFCASSVGSGSTDTQYFGPGTRLTVL.

A few counts support this clonotype. The chain combines TRBV2 with TRBJ2-3; the D gene is possibly TRBD2 (6 bases). V dropped 1 base and J dropped 9 bases, with 14 bases sitting between them. Germline V gene lookup returns CDR1 SNHLY and CDR2 FYNNEI. The CDR3 contains 14 residues. CDR3 in amino acids: CASSEVSVGGTQYF. CDR3 coding DNA: TGTGCCAGCAGTGAAGTCAGCGTGGGAGGAACGCAGTATTTT.

The V gene is TRBV6-2 or TRBV6-3, the J gene TRBJ1-4; TRBD1 matches at 11 bases. The ends lost 6 bases at V and 6 bases at J; junction bases unmatched: 15. CDR1 MNHEY and CDR2 SVGEGT come from the germline V gene. The CDR3 totals 18 residues. CDR3 DNA: TGTGCCAGCAGGGGGGCTCGGACAGGGGGCGATGGACATGAAAAACTGTTTTTT. Translating it yields CASRGARTGGDGHEKLFF.

This chain connects TRBV4-3 to TRBJ2-3; D gene uncertain. Germline CDR1 LGHNA, CDR2 YSLEER. The CDR3 sequence is 13 residues long. Trimming shortened V by 0 bases and J by 2 bases, and 3 bases separated the two germline ends. As DNA, the CDR3 is TGCGCCAGCAGCCAAGAGCTCACAGATACGCAGTATTTT. Amino acid sequence: CASSQELTDTQYF.

The chain has TRBV6-2 or TRBV6-3 and TRBJ2-3; D remains ambiguous. Germline loops: CDR1 MNHEY, CDR2 SVGEGT. This CDR3 has 11 amino acids. Trimming took 6 bases from V and 3 from J, leaving 4 bases between them. The CDR3 is CASSWTDTQYF. CDR3 DNA: TGTGCCAGCAGCTGGACAGATACGCAGTATTTT.

This clonotype occurred a few times. The genes are TRBV10-3 and TRBJ1-1, with TRBD1 matching 12 bases. The CDR3 has 16 residues. The V gene end was trimmed by 4 bases and the J gene end by 5 bases; junction bases not matched to a gene: 8. Germline V gene lookup returns CDR1 ENHRY and CDR2 SYGVKD. The CDR3 sequence: CAISGPGQGAGTEAFF. The DNA of the CDR3 is TGTGCCATCAGTGGCCCGGGACAGGGGGCGGGTACTGAAGCTTTCTTT.

The gene calls are TRBV9 and TRBJ2-4, with a weak D call TRBD2 (6 bases). The CDR3 extends over 13 amino acids. The V gene's germline CDR1 is SGDLS and CDR2 YYNGEE. Trimming left V 4 bases short and J 4 bases short, with 9 bases between. The CDR3 spells CASSRGDKNIQYF. In DNA form, the CDR3 reads TGTGCCAGCAGCCGCGGGGATAAAAACATTCAGTACTTC.

The rearrangement joins TRBV7-3 to TRBJ2-1, with 10 bases lining up with TRBD2. The CDR3 runs 16 residues. Germline V gene sequence: CDR1 SGHTA, CDR2 FQGTGA. Germline trimming cut 0 bases from V and 9 bases from J; bases unmatched to any gene: 8. This CDR3 reads CASSLTTSGGALEQFF. CDR3 nucleotides: TGTGCCAGCAGCTTAACGACGAGCGGGGGGGCACTTGAGCAGTTCTTC. The full variable domain, with the rest looked up from reference TRBV7-3 and TRBJ2-1, is GAGVSQTPSNKVTEKGKYVELRCDPISGHTALYWYRQSLGQGPEFLIYFQGTGAADDSGLPNDRFFAVRPEGSVSTLKIQRTERGDSAVYLCASSLTTSGGALEQFFGPGTRLTVL.

V gene TRBV18 combines with J gene TRBJ1-5; D possibly corresponds to TRBD1 (5 bases). Germline CDR1 reads KGHSH; CDR2 reads LQKENI. The germline V and J ends were trimmed by 1 base and 9 bases, with 16 bases remaining between them. CDR3 length: 15 amino acids. The CDR3 is CASSPRTADGTPQHF. DNA for the CDR3: TGTGCCAGCTCACCACGGACGGCTGACGGGACGCCCCAGCATTTT.